This is a list of T cell receptor beta chains from one sample in a study of response to subunit inactivated influenza vaccine. TCRdb analysed the RT-PCR reads with MiXCR anew, one entry per CDR3 protein. This sample yields 650,000 to 800,000 distinct CDR3 sequences, of which around 18% are seen a single time; approximately 11% belongs to the top ten. Sequencing was performed on PBMCs from blood, taken about 5 days after vaccination. The receptors were gathered from a man in his fifties or sixties who received an inactivated influenza vaccine. Each CDR3 is given with its conserved first and last residue. The D gene is left open where the match is weak. Size tells how often a clone was seen (once, few, many) or the class of an expanded clone, and some rows leave it out.

clone_size: -; v_call: TRBV20-1; j_call: TRBJ2-1; d_call: -; cdr3_nt: TGCAGTGCTCCTTGGCGGGGATACAATGAGCAGTTCTTC; cdr3_aa: CSAPWRGYNEQFF
clone_size: many; v_call: TRBV4-1; j_call: TRBJ2-3; d_call: -; cdr3_nt: TGCGCCAGCAGCCGACAGTCCACAGATACGCAGTATTTT; cdr3_aa: CASSRQSTDTQYF
clone_size: few; v_call: TRBV6-1; j_call: TRBJ2-5; d_call: TRBD1; cdr3_nt: TGTGCCAGCTCGATACGGACAGGGGGCAACCAAGAGACCCAGTACTTC; cdr3_aa: CASSIRTGGNQETQYF
clone_size: -; v_call: TRBV6-1; j_call: TRBJ1-4; d_call: -; cdr3_nt: TGTGCCAGCAGTCGACAGGTTGGGGAAAAACTGTTTTTT; cdr3_aa: CASSRQVGEKLFF
clone_size: -; v_call: TRBV12-3/TRBV12-4; j_call: TRBJ1-2; d_call: -; cdr3_nt: TGTGCCAGCAGTTTAGCTCAGGACGCCACCTATGGCTACACCTTC; cdr3_aa: CASSLAQDATYGYTF
clone_size: -; v_call: TRBV29-1; j_call: TRBJ2-1; d_call: TRBD2; cdr3_nt: TGCAGCGCGGGGACTAGCGGTGACAATGAGCAGTTCTTC; cdr3_aa: CSAGTSGDNEQFF
clone_size: -; v_call: TRBV28; j_call: TRBJ2-1; d_call: TRBD2; cdr3_nt: TGTGCCAGCAGTATACTAGCGGGAGGGCCCAATGAGCAGTTCTTC; cdr3_aa: CASSILAGGPNEQFF
clone_size: -; v_call: TRBV20-1; j_call: TRBJ1-6; d_call: -; cdr3_nt: TGCAGTGCTAGTCAACTGCTACTGAATAATTCACCCCTCCACTTT; cdr3_aa: CSASQLLLNNSPLHF
clone_size: few; v_call: TRBV4-2; j_call: TRBJ2-1; d_call: -; cdr3_nt: TGTGCCAGCAGCCAAGATTATAATCTAGCCAACGGTGAGCAGTTCTTC; cdr3_aa: CASSQDYNLANGEQFF
clone_size: -; v_call: TRBV4-3; j_call: TRBJ2-5; d_call: -; cdr3_nt: TGCGCCAGCAGCCAGCTACTGTACCAAGAGACCCAGTACTTC; cdr3_aa: CASSQLLYQETQYF
clone_size: -; v_call: TRBV20-1; j_call: TRBJ2-3; d_call: TRBD2; cdr3_nt: TGCAGTGCTAGAGGGGGGGGGACTAGCGGCACAGATACGCAGTATTTT; cdr3_aa: CSARGGGTSGTDTQYF
clone_size: many; v_call: TRBV20-1; j_call: TRBJ1-2; d_call: TRBD1; cdr3_nt: TGCAGTGCGGGGGCACAGGGGCAATATGGCTACACCTTC; cdr3_aa: CSAGAQGQYGYTF
clone_size: -; v_call: TRBV18; j_call: TRBJ2-2; d_call: TRBD2; cdr3_nt: TGTGCCAGCTCACCTCGGACTAGCGGGAGGGCCAGCAACACCGGGGAGCAGTTTTTT; cdr3_aa: CASSPRTSGRASNTGEQFF
clone_size: once; v_call: TRBV27; j_call: TRBJ1-2; d_call: -; cdr3_nt: TGTGCCAGCAGCGTCGCCCCGAACTATGGCTACACCTTC; cdr3_aa: CASSVAPNYGYTF
clone_size: few; v_call: TRBV29-1; j_call: TRBJ2-3; d_call: -; cdr3_nt: TGCAGCGTTGCAGGCACAGATACGCAGTATTTT; cdr3_aa: CSVAGTDTQYF
clone_size: once; v_call: TRBV2; j_call: TRBJ2-7; d_call: -; cdr3_nt: TGTGCCAGCAGTGACCTACTGATCTCCTACGAGCAGTACTTC; cdr3_aa: CASSDLLISYEQYF